This T cell receptor (beta chain) was retrieved from a study of T cells in Graves' hyperthyroidism and ophthalmopathy. Study-wide results and caveats: Stable hyperthyroidism was separated from ophthalmopathy by a model based on 13 V-J features.

This clonotype was observed a few times. Its cognate antigen is unknown. Germline CDR1 SGDLS, CDR2 YYNGEE. This CDR3 has 12 residues. The V end was cut by 5 bases, the J end by 8 bases, with 8 bases between. Using RNA transcripts as the source, TCR beta CDR3 regions were amplified. An initial round of RT-PCR targeting the TCR CDR3 relied on the HTBI primer set. TCRdb analysed the multiplex PCR reads with MiXCR anew, one entry per CDR3 protein. The table shows a few hundred thousand distinct CDR3 sequences, with 15% to 18% occurring only once. An approximately 10 ml volume of fresh peripheral blood provided the PBMCs.

The sample was blood. The chain employs TRBV9 and TRBJ1-6; weak D call: TRBD1 (6 bases). The TCR was taken from a woman between 18 and 29 years old with Graves' hyperthyroidism that later progressed to Graves' ophthalmopathy. CDR3 sequence reads: CASSPGDSPLHF. The CDR3 DNA reads TGTGCCAGCAGTCCAGGGGATTCACCCCTCCACTTT.